The 21 T cell receptor beta chains reported below all come from one sample, sequenced in a study of spatial heterogeneity in lung cancer (dated by TCRdb to between 2018 and 2020). What the time point label conveys for this sample: sample taken at primary tumor resection. For TCR sequencing, whole RNA was extracted from tumor and nontumor lung tissue, or from cryopreserved PBMC samples, and no cell sorting was done. The method was 5' RACE. The run used a NextSeq 500. TCRdb cleaned the public reads at Q25 with fastp, built clones with MiXCR and kept in-frame beta chains. One record per CDR3 amino acid sequence lists the most common genes and DNA. For this sample the table gives under 9,000 distinct CDR3 sequences, of which roughly 8% were detected only once. About 32% of the sample is held by the ten biggest clonotypes. Sequenced material: PBMCs, taken at surgery. Receptor source: a female donor with early-stage non-small cell lung cancer.

The chain is built from TRBV9 and TRBJ2-5; no firm D call. Trimming left V 6 bases short and J 0 bases short, with 12 bases between. Germline V CDR1 and CDR2: SGDLS, YYNGEE. The CDR3 is 14 residues long. The chain's CDR3 is CASNLGRNQETQYF. The DNA of the CDR3 is TGTGCCAGCAACCTGGGCCGGAACCAAGAGACCCAGTACTTC.

By sample share, this clonotype is medium-sized (0.01 to 0.1%). This chain connects TRBV6-2 or TRBV6-3 to TRBJ2-5, with TRBD2 identical over 12 bases. V trimming: 0 bases; J trimming: 0 bases; junction bases outside the gene matches: 5. Germline V gives CDR1 MNHEY, CDR2 SVGEGT. CDR3 size: 18 residues. The CDR3 sequence is CASSYSRTSGADQETQYF. The DNA of the CDR3 is TGTGCCAGCAGTTACTCGAGGACTAGCGGGGCCGACCAAGAGACCCAGTACTTC.

For the CDR3, the DNA is TGTGCCAGTAGAAACCCGGAGGGCCTGAACACCGGGGAGCTGTTTTTT. Translating it yields CASRNPEGLNTGELFF. J is TRBJ2-2 and V is TRBV27; D may be TRBD2 (6 bases). Deletions cut 9 bases from V and 1 base from J, with 18 bases between. Germline CDR1 and CDR2: MNHEY and SMNVEV (reference sequence). There are 16 residues in the CDR3.

This clonotype was found many times. The CDR3 reads CASSLWTGQGPGETQYF. The CDR3 region has the DNA TGTGCCAGCAGCCTGTGGACGGGGCAAGGGCCCGGAGAGACCCAGTACTTC. The V and J genes are TRBV7-9 and TRBJ2-5; TRBD1 or TRBD2 may be the D gene (5 bases each). CDR1 SEHNR and CDR2 FQNEAQ come from the germline V gene (reference sequence). The ends were cut back, 5 bases at V and 4 bases at J, with 23 bases in the middle. This CDR3 comprises 17 residues.

This clonotype was detected ten times or more. The chain uses TRBV2 and TRBJ1-1; D perhaps matches TRBD1 (5 bases). The CDR3 covers 16 residues. V was pared by 6 bases and J by 6 bases, with 23 bases between. The germline CDR1 and CDR2 sequences are SNHLY and FYNNEI. CDR3 protein: CASRPGEGRGVAEAFF. CDR3 nucleotides: TGTGCCAGCAGACCGGGGGAGGGAAGGGGAGTAGCTGAAGCTTTCTTT.

This clonotype was observed a few times. V and J are TRBV24-1 and TRBJ2-1, with 9 nucleotides matching TRBD1. CDR1 KGHDR and CDR2 SFDVKD come from the germline V gene. V was pared by 1 base and J by 6 bases, with 15 bases of the junction left unmatched. The CDR3 length is 19 residues. CDR3 residues: CATSDFFPTDRGILNEQFF. As DNA, the CDR3 is TGTGCCACCAGTGATTTCTTCCCGACCGACAGGGGGATCCTCAATGAGCAGTTCTTC.

This clonotype is labeled as medium-sized. This chain joins TRBV20-1 and TRBJ1-5; D gene uncertain. V lost 1 base and J lost 4, with 5 bases in between. This CDR3 is built from 12 residues. The germline V gene has CDR1 DFQATT and CDR2 SNEGSKA (reference sequence). CDR3 coding DNA: TGCAGTGCTAGAGGAATGAATCAGCCCCAGCATTTT. It translates to CSARGMNQPQHF.

This clonotype has at least ten counts. This sequence joins TRBV3-1 and TRBJ1-1; the D gene is possibly TRBD1 (6 bases). Deletions cut 4 bases from V and 7 bases from J, with 19 bases between. This CDR3 is built from 15 residues. From germline, CDR1 is LGHDT and CDR2 YNNKEL (reference sequence). CDR3 residues: CASSRPGAGRLEAFF. The CDR3 coding sequence is TGTGCCAGCAGCCGCCCGGGGGCAGGGCGCCTTGAAGCTTTCTTT.

This clonotype was observed a few times. This chain's CDR3 is CASSPDDRRSSYGYTF. In DNA form, the CDR3 reads TGTGCCAGCAGCCCTGACGACAGGCGATCCTCCTATGGCTACACCTTC. J is TRBJ1-2 and V is TRBV9, with TRBD1 as a possible D gene (6 bases). V was pared by 4 bases and J by 4 bases, with 20 bases between. The CDR3 totals 16 residues. Germline V CDR1 and CDR2: SGDLS, YYNGEE.

This clonotype was detected only a few times. The chain links TRBV6-1 to TRBJ2-5, with 7 bases matching TRBD1. The V gene's germline CDR1 is MNHNS and CDR2 SASEGT. The CDR3 length is 14 residues. The V and J ends lost 5 bases and 2 bases, in that order; junction bases with no gene match: 5. The CDR3 sequence is CASSPGTDQETQYF. DNA of the CDR3: TGTGCCAGCAGTCCAGGGACAGATCAAGAGACCCAGTACTTC.

V and J are TRBV4-2 and TRBJ1-3; 7 nucleotides line up with TRBD1. J lost 0 bases, V lost 4 bases, and 12 bases had no gene match. Germline values: CDR1 LGHNA, CDR2 YNFKEQ. This CDR3 comprises 18 residues. Here the CDR3 reads CASSPYTDRASSGNTIYF. In DNA form, the CDR3 reads TGTGCCAGCAGCCCCTACACTGACAGGGCTAGCTCTGGAAACACCATATATTTT.

The CDR3 nucleotides read TGTGCCAGCAGTGAAGAACTGGGCAGGGGGCACACTGAAGCTTTCTTT. This gives the protein CASSEELGRGHTEAFF. The chain links TRBV6-1 to TRBJ1-1; 8 bases match TRBD1. With 1 base clipped from V and 3 bases from J, the junction kept 7 bases outside the gene matches. CDR1 and CDR2 from the germline V gene are MNHNS and SASEGT. The CDR3 loop spans 16 amino acids.

This clonotype has more than one count but fewer than ten. The CDR3 nucleotides read TGTGCCAGCAGCTTATTCTCCGGGACAGACAACACCGGGGAGCTGTTTTTT. It translates to CASSLFSGTDNTGELFF. The chain links TRBV13 to TRBJ2-2; 7 bases align to TRBD1. There are 17 residues in the CDR3. The V gene's germline CDR1 is PRHDT and CDR2 FYEKMQ (reference sequence). V shed 2 bases and J 2 bases; nucleotides not matched to a gene: 8.

By sample fraction, this clonotype is medium-sized (0.01 to 0.1%). The V gene is TRBV7-6, the J gene TRBJ2-2, with TRBD1 identical over 8 bases. CDR3 size: 15 residues. Germline V gives CDR1 SGHVS, CDR2 FNYEAQ. V was pared by 1 base and J by 7 bases, with 5 bases of the junction left unmatched. The CDR3 spells CASSLETGVVGELFF. CDR3 DNA sequence: TGTGCCAGCAGCTTAGAGACAGGGGTAGTCGGGGAGCTGTTTTTT.

This clonotype was observed at least ten times. The chain uses TRBV7-9 and TRBJ2-1, with 9 bases matching TRBD2. Germline V gene sequence: CDR1 SEHNR, CDR2 FQNEAQ (reference sequence). The length of the CDR3 is 14 residues. V lost 7 bases, J lost 6 bases, and 7 bases stayed unmatched. The CDR3 loop reads CASTYSGGRNEQFF. CDR3 nucleotides: TGTGCCAGCACCTATAGCGGGGGCCGCAATGAGCAGTTCTTC.

This clonotype is termed medium-sized (0.01 to 0.1%). V is TRBV5-1 and J is TRBJ2-7, with 11 nucleotides matching TRBD1. J was trimmed by 3 bases and V by 3 bases; bases with no gene match: 5. Germline assignment: CDR1 SGHRS and CDR2 YFSETQ. The CDR3 sequence is 15 residues long. CDR3 DNA sequence: TGCGCCAGCAGCTCATCCGGGACAGGGGGCTACGAGCAGTACTTC. Protein sequence: CASSSSGTGGYEQYF.

A remark on this clonotype: This sequence may be a read error, since a much larger clone differs from it by one base. The J gene is TRBJ2-5, the V gene TRBV6-5, with TRBD2 identical over 9 bases. CDR1 and CDR2 (germline): MNHEY, SVGAGI. V was pared by 5 bases and J by 3 bases, with 7 bases of the junction left unmatched. CDR3 size: 15 residues. CDR3 nucleotide sequence: TGTGCCAGCAGTAAGCGGGGGGCCCTCAAAGAGACCCAGTACTTC. Translating it yields CASSKRGALKETQYF.

In its sample, this clonotype was seen many times. V and J are TRBV5-1 and TRBJ1-1; D call uncertain. This CDR3 has 13 amino acids. Germline V gene lookup returns CDR1 SGHRS and CDR2 YFSETQ. V was trimmed by 4 bases and J by 5 bases, leaving 12 bases between them. CDR3 region: CASSLGGETEAFF. CDR3 nucleotide sequence: TGCGCCAGCAGCCTGGGTGGGGAAACTGAAGCTTTCTTT.

The sample holds many counts of this clonotype. The V and J genes are TRBV28 and TRBJ1-2, with TRBD1 identical over 8 bases. The CDR3 runs to 14 residues. V dropped 5 bases and J dropped 2; count of bases not matched to a gene: 4. Germline V gene lookup returns CDR1 MDHEN and CDR2 SYDVKM. CDR3 coding DNA: TGTGCCAGCAGTGGTGGACAGGGCAACTATGGCTACACCTTC. Translated, it gives CASSGGQGNYGYTF.

Many counts were recorded for this clonotype. The chain has TRBV6-6 and TRBJ2-7, with D possibly matching TRBD1 (6 bases). From germline, CDR1 is MNHNY and CDR2 SVGAGI (reference sequence). CDR3 length: 12 amino acids. The V end lost 6 bases, the J end lost 7 bases, and 13 bases lay between the germline ends. DNA of the CDR3: TGTGCCAGCAGGAACGAAGGGGGTGAGCAGTACTTC. Its translation is CASRNEGGEQYF.

This clonotype has ten or more counts. The chain has TRBV6-6 and TRBJ2-7, with TRBD2 matching 11 bases. J gave up 0 bases and V 8 bases, and 12 bases lay outside the gene matches. The CDR3 runs to 17 residues. Germline V gene sequence: CDR1 MNHNY, CDR2 SVGAGI (reference sequence). The CDR3 DNA follows: TGTGCCAGCGGGGCAGGGCGACTAGCGGGAATCTCCTACGAGCAGTACTTC. Translated, it gives CASGAGRLAGISYEQYF.